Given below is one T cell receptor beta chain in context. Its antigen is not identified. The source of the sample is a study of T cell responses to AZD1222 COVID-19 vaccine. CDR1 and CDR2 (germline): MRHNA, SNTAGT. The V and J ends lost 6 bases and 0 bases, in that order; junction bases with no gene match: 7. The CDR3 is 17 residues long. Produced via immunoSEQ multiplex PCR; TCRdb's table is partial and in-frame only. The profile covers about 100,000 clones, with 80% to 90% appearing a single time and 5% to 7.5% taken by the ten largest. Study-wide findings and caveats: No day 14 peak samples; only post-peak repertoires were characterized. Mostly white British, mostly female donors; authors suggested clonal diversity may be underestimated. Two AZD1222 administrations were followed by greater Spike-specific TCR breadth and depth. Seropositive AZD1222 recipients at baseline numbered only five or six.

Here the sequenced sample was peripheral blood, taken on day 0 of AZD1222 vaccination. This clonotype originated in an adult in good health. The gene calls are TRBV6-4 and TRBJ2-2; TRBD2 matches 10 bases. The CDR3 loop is CASRPLAGASNTGELFF. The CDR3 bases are TGTGCCAGCAGGCCCCTAGCGGGGGCCTCGAACACCGGGGAGCTGTTTTTT.